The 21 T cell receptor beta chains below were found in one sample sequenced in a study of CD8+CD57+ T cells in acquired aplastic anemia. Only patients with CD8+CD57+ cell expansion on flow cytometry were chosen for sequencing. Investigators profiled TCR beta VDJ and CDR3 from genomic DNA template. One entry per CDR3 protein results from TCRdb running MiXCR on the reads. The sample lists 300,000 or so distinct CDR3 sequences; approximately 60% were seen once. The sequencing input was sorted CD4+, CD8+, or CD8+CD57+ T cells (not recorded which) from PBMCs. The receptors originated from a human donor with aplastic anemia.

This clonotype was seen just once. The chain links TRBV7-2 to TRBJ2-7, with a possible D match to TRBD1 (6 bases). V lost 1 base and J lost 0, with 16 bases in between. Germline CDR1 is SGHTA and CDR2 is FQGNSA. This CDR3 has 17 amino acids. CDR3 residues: CASSLGYFGQSSYEQYF. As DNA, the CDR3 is TGTGCCAGCAGCTTAGGGTATTTCGGACAGTCCTCCTACGAGCAGTACTTC. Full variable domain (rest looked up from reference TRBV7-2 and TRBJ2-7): GAGVSQSPSNKVTEKGKDVELRCDPISGHTALYWYRQSLGQGLEFLIYFQGNSAPDKSGLPSDRFSAERTGGSVSTLTIQRTQQEDSAVYLCASSLGYFGQSSYEQYFGPGTRLTVT.

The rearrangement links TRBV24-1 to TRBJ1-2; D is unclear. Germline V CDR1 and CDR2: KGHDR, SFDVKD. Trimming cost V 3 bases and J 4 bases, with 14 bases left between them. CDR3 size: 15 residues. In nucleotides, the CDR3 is TGTGCCACCAGTGATCGGACTTCAAATGGCTATGGCTACACCTTC. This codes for CATSDRTSNGYGYTF.

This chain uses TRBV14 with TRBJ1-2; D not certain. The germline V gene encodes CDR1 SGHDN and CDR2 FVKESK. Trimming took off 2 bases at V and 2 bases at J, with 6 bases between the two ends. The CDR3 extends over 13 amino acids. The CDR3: CASSQNGNYGYTF. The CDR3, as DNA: TGTGCCAGCAGCCAAAACGGGAACTATGGCTACACCTTC.

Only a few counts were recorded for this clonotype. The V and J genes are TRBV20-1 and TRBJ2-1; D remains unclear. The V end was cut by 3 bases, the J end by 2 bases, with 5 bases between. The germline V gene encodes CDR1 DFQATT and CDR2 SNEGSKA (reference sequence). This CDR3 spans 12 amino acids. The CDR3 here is CSASGTYNEQFF. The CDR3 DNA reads TGCAGTGCTAGTGGGACCTACAATGAGCAGTTCTTC.

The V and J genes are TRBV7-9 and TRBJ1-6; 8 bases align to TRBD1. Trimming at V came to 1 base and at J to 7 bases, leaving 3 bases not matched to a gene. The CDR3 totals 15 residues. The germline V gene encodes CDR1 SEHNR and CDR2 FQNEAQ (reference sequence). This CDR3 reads CASSLGTGTNSPLHF. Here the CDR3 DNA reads TGTGCCAGCAGCTTAGGGACAGGGACAAATTCACCCCTCCACTTT.

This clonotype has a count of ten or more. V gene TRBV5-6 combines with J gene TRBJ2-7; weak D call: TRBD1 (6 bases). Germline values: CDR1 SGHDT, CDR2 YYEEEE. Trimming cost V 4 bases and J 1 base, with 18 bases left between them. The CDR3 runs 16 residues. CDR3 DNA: TGTGCCAGCAGCCTGAGGGGCAGGGGAGATTCCTACGAGCAGTACTTC. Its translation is CASSLRGRGDSYEQYF.

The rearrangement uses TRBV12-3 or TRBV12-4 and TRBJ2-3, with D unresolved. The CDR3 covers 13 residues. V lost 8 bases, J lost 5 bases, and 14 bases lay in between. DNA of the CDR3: TGTGCCAGCTCCCCGACGCCACTAGATACGCAGTATTTT. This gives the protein CASSPTPLDTQYF.

This chain's CDR3 is CASSRMTQGADSGANVLTF. For the CDR3, the DNA is TGCGCCAGCAGCCGAATGACGCAGGGGGCAGATTCCGGGGCCAACGTCCTGACTTTC. This rearrangement joins TRBV5-1 to TRBJ2-6; TRBD1 matches at 8 bases. The CDR3 has 19 residues. Germline V gene sequence: CDR1 SGHRS, CDR2 YFSETQ. The J segment lost 4 bases and the V segment lost 4 bases, leaving 16 bases of the junction unmatched. The full variable domain, with the rest looked up from reference TRBV5-1 and TRBJ2-6, is KAGVTQTPRYLIKTRGQQVTLSCSPISGHRSVSWYQQTPGQGLQFLFEYFSETQRNKGNFPGRFSGRQFSNSRSEMNVSTLELGDSALYLCASSRMTQGADSGANVLTFGAGSRLTVL.

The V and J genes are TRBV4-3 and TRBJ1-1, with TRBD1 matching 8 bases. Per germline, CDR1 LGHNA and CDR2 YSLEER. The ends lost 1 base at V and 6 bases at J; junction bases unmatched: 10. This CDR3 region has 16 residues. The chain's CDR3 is CASSQGVDRVGSEAFF. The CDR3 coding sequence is TGCGCCAGCAGCCAAGGGGTGGACAGGGTTGGTTCTGAAGCTTTCTTT.

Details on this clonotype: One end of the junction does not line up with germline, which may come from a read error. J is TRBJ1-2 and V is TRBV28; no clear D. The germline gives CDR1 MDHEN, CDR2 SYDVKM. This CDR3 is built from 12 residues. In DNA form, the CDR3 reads TGTGCCAGCACCGCTAGGTACGGCACCCTGGCCTTC. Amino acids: CASTARYGTLAF.

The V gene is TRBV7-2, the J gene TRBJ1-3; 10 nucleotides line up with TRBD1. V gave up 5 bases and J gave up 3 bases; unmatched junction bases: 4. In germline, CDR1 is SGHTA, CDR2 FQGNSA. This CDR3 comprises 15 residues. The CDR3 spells CASSPTGGGGNTIYF. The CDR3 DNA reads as TGTGCCAGCAGCCCGACAGGGGGCGGTGGAAACACCATATATTTT.

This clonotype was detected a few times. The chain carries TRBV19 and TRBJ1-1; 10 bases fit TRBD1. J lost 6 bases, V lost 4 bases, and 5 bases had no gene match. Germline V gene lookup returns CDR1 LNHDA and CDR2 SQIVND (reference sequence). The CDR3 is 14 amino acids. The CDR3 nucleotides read TGTGCCAGTAGTAGACAGGGGGCGAGGGCTGAAGCTTTCTTT. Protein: CASSRQGARAEAFF.

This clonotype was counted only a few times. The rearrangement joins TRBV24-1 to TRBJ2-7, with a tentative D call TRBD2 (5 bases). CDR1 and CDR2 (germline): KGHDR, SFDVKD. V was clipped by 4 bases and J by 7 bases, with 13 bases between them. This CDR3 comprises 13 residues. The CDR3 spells CATSDGEWREQYF. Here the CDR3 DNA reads TGTGCCACCAGTGACGGGGAGTGGAGGGAGCAGTACTTC.

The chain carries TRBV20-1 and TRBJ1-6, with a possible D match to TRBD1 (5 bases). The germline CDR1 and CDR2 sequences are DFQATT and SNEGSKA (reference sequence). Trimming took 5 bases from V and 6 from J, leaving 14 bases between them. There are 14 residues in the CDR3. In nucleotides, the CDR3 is TGCAGTGCTTTACCGGGACGGTTTAATTCACCCCTCCACTTT. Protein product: CSALPGRFNSPLHF.

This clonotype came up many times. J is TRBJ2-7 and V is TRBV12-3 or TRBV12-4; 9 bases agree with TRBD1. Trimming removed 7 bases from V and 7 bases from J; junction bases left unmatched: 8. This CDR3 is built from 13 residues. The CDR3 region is CASNKGQGLEQYF. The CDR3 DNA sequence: TGTGCCAGCAACAAGGGACAGGGACTAGAGCAGTACTTC.

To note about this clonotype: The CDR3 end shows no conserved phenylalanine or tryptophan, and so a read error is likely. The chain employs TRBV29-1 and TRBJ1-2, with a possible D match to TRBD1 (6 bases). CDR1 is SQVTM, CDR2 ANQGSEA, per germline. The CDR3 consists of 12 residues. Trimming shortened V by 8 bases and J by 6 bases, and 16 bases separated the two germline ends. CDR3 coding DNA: TGCAGCCTAGGGCAGGGGCTGGATGGCTACACCCTC. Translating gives CSLGQGLDGYTL.

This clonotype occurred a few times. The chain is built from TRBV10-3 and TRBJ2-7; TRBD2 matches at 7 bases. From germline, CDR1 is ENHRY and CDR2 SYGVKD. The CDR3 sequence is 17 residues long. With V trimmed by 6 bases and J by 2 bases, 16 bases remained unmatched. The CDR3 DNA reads TGTGCCATCAGCCACCCCCGATTCGGACGGGGGGCCTACGAGCAGTACTTC. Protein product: CAISHPRFGRGAYEQYF.

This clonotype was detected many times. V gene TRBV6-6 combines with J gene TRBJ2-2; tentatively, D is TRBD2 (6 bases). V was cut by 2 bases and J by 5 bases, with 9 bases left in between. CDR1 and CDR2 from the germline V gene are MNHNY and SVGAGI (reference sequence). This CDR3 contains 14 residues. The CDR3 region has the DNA TGTGCCAGCAGTTACCCGGGACTTACCGGGGAGCTGTTTTTT. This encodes CASSYPGLTGELFF.

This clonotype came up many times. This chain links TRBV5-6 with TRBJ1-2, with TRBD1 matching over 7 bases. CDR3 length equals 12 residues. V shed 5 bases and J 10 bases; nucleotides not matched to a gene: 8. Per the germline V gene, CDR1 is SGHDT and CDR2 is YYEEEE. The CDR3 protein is CASRRDSRDYTF. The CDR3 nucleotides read TGTGCCAGCAGGCGGGACAGCCGCGACTACACCTTC.

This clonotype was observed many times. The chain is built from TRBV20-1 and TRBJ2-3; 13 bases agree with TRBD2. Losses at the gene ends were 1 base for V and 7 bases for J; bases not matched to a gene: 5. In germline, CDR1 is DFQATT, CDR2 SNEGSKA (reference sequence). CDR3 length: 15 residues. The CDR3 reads CSARARTSGSNTQYF. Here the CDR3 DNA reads TGCAGTGCTAGAGCTAGGACTAGCGGGAGTAATACGCAGTATTTT.

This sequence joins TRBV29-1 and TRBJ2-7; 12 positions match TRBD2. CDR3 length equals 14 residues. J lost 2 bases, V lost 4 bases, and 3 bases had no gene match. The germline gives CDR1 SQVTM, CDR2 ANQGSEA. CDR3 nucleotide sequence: TGCAGCGTTGCAGGACTAGCGGGGACCTACGAGCAGTACTTC. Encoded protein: CSVAGLAGTYEQYF.